The sample holds a few counts of the clone carrying this T cell receptor (beta chain). Antigen unknown. The CDR3 contains 13 residues. Germline V CDR1 and CDR2: SGHRS, YFSETQ. Trimming cost V 3 bases and J 2 bases, with 6 bases left between them. TCRB transcripts that were expressed got sequenced, as all of the isolated RNA had been reverse transcribed. Reads from naive, central memory and regulatory T cell samples averaged around 3.6 million. Assay used: immunoSEQ multiplex PCR; TCRdb lists only in-frame clones, some missing. This sample carries about 230,000 clones, around 15% of them seen once, and the ten largest clones take approximately 0.086%. The single heparinised draw taken from each donor contained roughly 110 mL of blood on average. Markers CD45RO/CCR7/CD25/CD127/CD95/CD27 served to sort CD4+ naive, central memory, regulatory and stem cell-like memory cells. The entry originates in a study of beta chain features in type 1 diabetes. Study-wide results and limits: Moderately but significantly shorter TCRB CDR3s were found in Type 1 diabetes patients in all four CD4+ subsets.

The sample comprised naive CD4+ T cells from blood. The V gene is TRBV5-1, the J gene TRBJ2-1; D unclear. The source is a man aged 25-45 years with type 1 diabetes. The CDR3 region has the DNA TGCGCCAGCAGCTCGACGACCTACAATGAGCAGTTCTTC. Its protein product is CASSSTTYNEQFF.